This T cell receptor (beta chain) is from a study of blood T cell repertoires in COVID-19. Study details: Researchers got acute and convalescent COVID-19 samples from the United States, Italy and Spain. Nucleic acid was either cDNA or gDNA, and it came from T cells, B-cell-depleted T cells, or PBMCs.

Germline V gene lookup returns CDR1 SGHTA and CDR2 FQGTGA. V gave up 6 bases and J gave up 5 bases; unmatched junction bases: 3. The CDR3 covers 13 residues. The authors' processing: Amplified reference gene primers provided the basis for estimating nucleated cell counts. The data were produced by immunoSEQ multiplex PCR, yet TCRdb's version contains in-frame clones alone and is incomplete. Clone size and V and J calls were adopted from that table, with D and trimming inferred from the DNA. Here the sample spans approximately 670,000 clones, approximately 90% being singletons. The sample was peripheral blood. The TCR comes from a woman younger than 35 with acute or convalescent COVID-19. The V call is TRBV7-3, the J call TRBJ2-2, with 7 bases fitting TRBD2. CDR3 nucleotides: TGTGCCAGCAGGCCCGGGGGGACCGGGGAGCTGTTTTTT. The encoded protein is CASRPGGTGELFF.